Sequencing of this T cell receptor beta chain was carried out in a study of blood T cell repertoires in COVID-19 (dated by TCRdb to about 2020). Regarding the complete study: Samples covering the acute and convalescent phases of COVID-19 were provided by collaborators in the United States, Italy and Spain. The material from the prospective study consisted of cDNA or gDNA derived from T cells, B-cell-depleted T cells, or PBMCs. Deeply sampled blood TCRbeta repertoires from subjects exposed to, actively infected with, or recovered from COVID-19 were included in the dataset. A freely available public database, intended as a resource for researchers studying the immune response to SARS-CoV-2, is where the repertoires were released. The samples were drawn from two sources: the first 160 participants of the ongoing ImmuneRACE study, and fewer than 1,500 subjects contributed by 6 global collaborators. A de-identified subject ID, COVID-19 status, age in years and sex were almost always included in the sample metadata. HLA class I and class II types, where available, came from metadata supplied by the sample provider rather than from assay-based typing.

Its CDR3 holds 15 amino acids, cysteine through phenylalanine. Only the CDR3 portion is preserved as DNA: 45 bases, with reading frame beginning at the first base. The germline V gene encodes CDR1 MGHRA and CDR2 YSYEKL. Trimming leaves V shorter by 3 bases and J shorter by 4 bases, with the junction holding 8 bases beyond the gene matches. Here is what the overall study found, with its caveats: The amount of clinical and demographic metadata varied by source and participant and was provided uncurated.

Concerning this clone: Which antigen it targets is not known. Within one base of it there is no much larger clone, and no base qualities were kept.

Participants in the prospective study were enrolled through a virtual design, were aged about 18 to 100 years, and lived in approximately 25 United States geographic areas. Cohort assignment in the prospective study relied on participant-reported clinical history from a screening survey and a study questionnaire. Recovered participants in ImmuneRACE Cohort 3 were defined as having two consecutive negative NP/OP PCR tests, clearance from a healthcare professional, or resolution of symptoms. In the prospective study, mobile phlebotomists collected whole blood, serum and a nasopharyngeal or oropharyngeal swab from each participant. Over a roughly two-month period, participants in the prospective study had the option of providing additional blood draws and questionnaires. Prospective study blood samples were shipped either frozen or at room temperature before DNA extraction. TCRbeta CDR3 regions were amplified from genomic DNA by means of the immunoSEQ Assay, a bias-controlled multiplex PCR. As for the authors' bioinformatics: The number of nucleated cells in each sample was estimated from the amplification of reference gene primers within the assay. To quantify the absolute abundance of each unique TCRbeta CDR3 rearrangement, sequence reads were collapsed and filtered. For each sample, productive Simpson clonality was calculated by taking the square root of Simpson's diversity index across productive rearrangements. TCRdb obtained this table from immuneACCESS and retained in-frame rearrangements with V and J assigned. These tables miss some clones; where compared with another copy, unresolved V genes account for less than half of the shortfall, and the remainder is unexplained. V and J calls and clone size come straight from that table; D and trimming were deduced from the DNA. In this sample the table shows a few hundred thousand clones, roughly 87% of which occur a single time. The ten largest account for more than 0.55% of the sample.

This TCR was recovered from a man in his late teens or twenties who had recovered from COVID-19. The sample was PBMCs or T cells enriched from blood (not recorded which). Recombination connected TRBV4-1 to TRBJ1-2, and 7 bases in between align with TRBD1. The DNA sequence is TGCGCCAGCAGCCATTCGGGACAGAGTGCCTATGGCTACACCTTC. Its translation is CASSHSGQSAYGYTF.